This T cell receptor (beta chain) was profiled in a study of cytotoxic CD8 clonotypes in ibrutinib-treated CLL. Study summary: On average, each sample had roughly 250,000 productive templates and around 100,000 productive rearrangements. General study findings and limits: Increased clonality at ibrutinib response gave way to a return toward baseline at progression. Once treatment began, public clonotypes, which were uncommon, contracted or stayed stable.

The table came from immunoSEQ multiplex PCR; TCRdb's copy has only in-frame clones and leaves some out. The table lists 15,000 to 20,000 clones, approximately 84% of them singletons. Cryopreserved PBMCs provided approximately 1.9 micrograms of genomic DNA for the TCR beta libraries. On this clone: Its antigen is unidentified.

There are 13 residues in the CDR3. The germline V and J ends were trimmed by 0 bases and 8 bases, with 11 bases remaining between them. CDR1 and CDR2 (germline): SGHRS, YFSETQ. The input for sequencing was PBMCs, taken before ibrutinib treatment. This chain links TRBV5-1 with TRBJ1-2; D is uncertain. The TCR sequence derives from a human donor with chronic lymphocytic leukemia. The CDR3 protein is CASSLVRSLGYTF. The CDR3 bases are TGCGCCAGCAGCTTGGTTCGATCTTTAGGCTACACCTTC. The full variable domain, in which reference TRBV5-1 and TRBJ1-2 provide the parts outside the CDR3, is KAGVTQTPRYLIKTRGQQVTLSCSPISGHRSVSWYQQTPGQGLQFLFEYFSETQRNKGNFPGRFSGRQFSNSRSEMNVSTLELGDSALYLCASSLVRSLGYTFGSGTRLTVV.